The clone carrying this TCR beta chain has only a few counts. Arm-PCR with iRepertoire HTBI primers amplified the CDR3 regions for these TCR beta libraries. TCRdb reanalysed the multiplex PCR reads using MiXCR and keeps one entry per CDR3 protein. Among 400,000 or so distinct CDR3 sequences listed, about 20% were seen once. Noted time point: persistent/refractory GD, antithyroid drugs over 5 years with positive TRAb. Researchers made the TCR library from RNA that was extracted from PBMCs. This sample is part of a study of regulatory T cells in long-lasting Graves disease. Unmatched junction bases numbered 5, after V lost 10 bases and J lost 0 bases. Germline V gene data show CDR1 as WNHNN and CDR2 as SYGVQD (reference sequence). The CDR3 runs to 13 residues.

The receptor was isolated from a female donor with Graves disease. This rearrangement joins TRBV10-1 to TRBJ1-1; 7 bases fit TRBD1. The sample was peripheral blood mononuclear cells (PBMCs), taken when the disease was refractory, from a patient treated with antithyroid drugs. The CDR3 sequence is CATQTGLNTEAFF. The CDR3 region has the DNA TGCGCCACCCAGACAGGGCTGAACACTGAAGCTTTCTTT.